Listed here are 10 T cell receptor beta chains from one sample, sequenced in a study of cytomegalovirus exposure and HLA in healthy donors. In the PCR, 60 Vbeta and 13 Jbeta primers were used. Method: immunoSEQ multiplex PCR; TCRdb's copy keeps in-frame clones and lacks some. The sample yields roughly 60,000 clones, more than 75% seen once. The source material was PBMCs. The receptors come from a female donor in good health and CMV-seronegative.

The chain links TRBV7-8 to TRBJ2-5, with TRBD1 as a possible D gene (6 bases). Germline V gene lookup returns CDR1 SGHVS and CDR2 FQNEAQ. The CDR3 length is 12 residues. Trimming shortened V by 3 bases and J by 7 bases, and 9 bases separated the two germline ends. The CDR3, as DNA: TGTGCCAGCAGCTTGGGGGCAGGGACCCAGTACTTC. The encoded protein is CASSLGAGTQYF. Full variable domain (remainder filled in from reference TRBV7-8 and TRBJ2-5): GAGVSQSPRYKVAKRGQDVALRCDPISGHVSLFWYQQALGQGPEFLTYFQNEAQLDKSGLPSDRFFAERPEGSVSTLKIQRTQQEDSAVYLCASSLGAGTQYFGPGTRLLVL.

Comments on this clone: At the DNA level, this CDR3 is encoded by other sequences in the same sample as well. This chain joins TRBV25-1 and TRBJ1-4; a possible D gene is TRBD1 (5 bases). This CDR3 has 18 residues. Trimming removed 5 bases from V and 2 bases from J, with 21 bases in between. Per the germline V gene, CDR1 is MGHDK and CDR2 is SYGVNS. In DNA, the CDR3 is TGTGCCAGCAGTAAAGCCGCGACAGCCCTAGGGACTAATGAAAAACTGTTTTTT. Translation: CASSKAATALGTNEKLFF. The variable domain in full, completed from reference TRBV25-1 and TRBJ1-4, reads EADIYQTPRYLVIGTGKKITLECSQTMGHDKMYWYQQDPGMELHLIHYSYGVNSTEKGDLSSESTVSRIRTEHFPLTLESARPSHTSQYLCASSKAATALGTNEKLFFGSGTQLSVL.

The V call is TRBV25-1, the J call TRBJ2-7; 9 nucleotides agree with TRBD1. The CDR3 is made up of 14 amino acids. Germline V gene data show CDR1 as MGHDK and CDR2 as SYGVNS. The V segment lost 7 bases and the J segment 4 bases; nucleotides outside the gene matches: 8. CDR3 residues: CASTYTGQGYEQYF. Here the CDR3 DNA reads TGTGCCAGCACTTATACGGGACAGGGATACGAGCAGTACTTC.

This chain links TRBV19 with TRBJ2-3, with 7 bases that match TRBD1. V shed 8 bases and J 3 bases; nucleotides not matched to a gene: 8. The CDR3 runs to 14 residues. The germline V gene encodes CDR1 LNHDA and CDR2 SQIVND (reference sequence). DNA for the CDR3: TGTGCCAGTGGACTCCGGGACAGTACAGATACGCAGTATTTT. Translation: CASGLRDSTDTQYF.

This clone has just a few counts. The CDR3 reads CASSVAIHYEQYF. The CDR3 DNA is TGTGCCAGCAGCGTAGCCATTCACTACGAGCAGTACTTC. The chain uses TRBV9 and TRBJ2-7, with D unresolved. The CDR3 runs to 13 residues. Germline CDR1 reads SGDLS; CDR2 reads YYNGEE. Trimming cost V 0 bases and J 3 bases, with 7 bases left between them.

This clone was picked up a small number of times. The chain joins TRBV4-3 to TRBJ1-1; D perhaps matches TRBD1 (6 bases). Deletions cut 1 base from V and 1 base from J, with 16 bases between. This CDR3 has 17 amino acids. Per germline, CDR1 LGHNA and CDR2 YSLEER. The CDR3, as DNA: TGCGCCAGCAGCCAAGGGGCTGCGGGCAGGGGGAACACTGAAGCTTTCTTT. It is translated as CASSQGAAGRGNTEAFF.

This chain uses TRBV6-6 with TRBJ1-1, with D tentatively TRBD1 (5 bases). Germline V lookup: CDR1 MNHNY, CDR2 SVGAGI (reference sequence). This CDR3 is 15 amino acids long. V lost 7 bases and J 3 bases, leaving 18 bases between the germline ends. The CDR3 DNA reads TGTGCCAGCAAACTCTTTGGGGCTTCGGACACTGAAGCTTTCTTT. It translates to CASKLFGASDTEAFF.

The DNA of the CDR3 is TGTGCCAGCAGGCGGGGACAGGGACAGGAAAAACTGTTTTTT. Encoded protein: CASRRGQGQEKLFF. The V and J genes are TRBV25-1 and TRBJ1-4; 9 nucleotides agree with TRBD1. This CDR3 region has 14 residues. Per germline, CDR1 MGHDK and CDR2 SYGVNS. After removal of 6 bases from V and 8 bases from J, the junction contained 7 bases not matched to a gene.

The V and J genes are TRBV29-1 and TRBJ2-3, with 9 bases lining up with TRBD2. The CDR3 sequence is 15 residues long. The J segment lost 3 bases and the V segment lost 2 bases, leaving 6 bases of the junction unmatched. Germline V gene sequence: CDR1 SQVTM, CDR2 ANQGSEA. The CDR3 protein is CSVELAGYITDTQYF. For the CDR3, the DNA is TGCAGCGTTGAACTAGCGGGATATATAACAGATACGCAGTATTTT.

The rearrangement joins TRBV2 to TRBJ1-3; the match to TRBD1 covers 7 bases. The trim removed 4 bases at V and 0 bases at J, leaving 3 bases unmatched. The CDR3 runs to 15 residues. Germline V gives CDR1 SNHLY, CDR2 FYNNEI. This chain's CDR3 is CASSVTGSSGNTIYF. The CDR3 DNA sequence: TGTGCCAGCAGTGTGACAGGGAGCTCTGGAAACACCATATATTTT.